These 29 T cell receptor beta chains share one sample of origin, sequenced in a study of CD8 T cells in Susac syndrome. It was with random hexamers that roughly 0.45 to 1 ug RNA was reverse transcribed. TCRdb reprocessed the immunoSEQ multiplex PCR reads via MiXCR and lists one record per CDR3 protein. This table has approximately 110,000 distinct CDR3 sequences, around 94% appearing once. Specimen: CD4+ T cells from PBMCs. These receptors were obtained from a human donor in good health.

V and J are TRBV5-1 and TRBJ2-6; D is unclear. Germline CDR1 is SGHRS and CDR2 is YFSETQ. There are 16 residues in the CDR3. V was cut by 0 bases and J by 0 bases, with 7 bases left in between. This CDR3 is CASSLEGYSGANVLTF. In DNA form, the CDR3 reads TGCGCCAGCAGCTTGGAGGGCTACTCTGGGGCCAACGTCCTGACTTTC.

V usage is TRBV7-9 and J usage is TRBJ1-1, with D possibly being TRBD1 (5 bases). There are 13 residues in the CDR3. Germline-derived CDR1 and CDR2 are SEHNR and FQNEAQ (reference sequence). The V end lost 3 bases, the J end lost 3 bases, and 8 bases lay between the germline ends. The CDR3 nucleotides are TGTGCCAGCAGCTTTGACAGCCACACTGAAGCTTTCTTT. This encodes CASSFDSHTEAFF.

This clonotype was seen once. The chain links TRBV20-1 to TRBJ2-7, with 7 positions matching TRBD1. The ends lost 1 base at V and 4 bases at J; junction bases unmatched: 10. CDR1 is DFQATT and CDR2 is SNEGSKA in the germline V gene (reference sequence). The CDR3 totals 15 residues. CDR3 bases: TGCAGTGCTAGAGGACCACAGGGGAGAAAATACGAGCAGTACTTC. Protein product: CSARGPQGRKYEQYF.

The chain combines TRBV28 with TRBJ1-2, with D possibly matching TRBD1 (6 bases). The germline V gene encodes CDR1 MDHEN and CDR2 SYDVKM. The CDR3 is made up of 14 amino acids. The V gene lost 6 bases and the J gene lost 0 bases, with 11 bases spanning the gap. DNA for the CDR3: TGTGCCAGCAGGGAAGGACAGTCTAACTATGGCTACACCTTC. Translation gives CASREGQSNYGYTF.

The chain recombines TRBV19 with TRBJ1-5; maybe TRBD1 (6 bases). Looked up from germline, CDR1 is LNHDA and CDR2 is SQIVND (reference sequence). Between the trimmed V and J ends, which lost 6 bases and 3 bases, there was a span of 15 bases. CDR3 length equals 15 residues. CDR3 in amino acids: CASRRPGQLNQPQHF. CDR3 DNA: TGTGCCAGTAGGCGACCGGGACAACTCAATCAGCCCCAGCATTTT.

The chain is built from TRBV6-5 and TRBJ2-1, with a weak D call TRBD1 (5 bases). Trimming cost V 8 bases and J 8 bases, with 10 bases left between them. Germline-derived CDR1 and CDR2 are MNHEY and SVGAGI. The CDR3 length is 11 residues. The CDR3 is CASGARYEQFF. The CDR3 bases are TGTGCCAGCGGGGCCCGATATGAGCAGTTCTTC.

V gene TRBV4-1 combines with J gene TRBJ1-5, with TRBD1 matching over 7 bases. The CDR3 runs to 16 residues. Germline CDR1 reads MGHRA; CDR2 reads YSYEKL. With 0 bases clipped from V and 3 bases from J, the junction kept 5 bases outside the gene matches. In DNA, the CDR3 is TGCGCCAGCAGCCAAGAAGGGGGCTCCGCCAATCAGCCCCAGCATTTT. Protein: CASSQEGGSANQPQHF.

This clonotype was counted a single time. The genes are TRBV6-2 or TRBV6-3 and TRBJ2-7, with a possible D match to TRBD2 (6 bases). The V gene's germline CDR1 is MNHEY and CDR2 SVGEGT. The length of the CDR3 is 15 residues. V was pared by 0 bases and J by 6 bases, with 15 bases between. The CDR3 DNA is TGTGCCAGCAGTTACTCGCCGGGAGAAAGTTCCGAGCAGTACTTC. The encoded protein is CASSYSPGESSEQYF.

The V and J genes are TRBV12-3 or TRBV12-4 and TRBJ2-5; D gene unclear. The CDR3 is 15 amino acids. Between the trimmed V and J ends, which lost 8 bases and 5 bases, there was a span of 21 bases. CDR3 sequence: CASHKTGRSYETQYF. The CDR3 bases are TGTGCCAGCCACAAGACCGGCCGGTCTTATGAGACCCAGTACTTC.

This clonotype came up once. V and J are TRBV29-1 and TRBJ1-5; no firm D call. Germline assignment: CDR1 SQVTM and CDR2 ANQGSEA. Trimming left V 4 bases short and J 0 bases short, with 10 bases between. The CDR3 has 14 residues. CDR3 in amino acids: CSVGLGYSNQPQHF. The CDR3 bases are TGCAGCGTTGGACTGGGGTATAGCAATCAGCCCCAGCATTTT.

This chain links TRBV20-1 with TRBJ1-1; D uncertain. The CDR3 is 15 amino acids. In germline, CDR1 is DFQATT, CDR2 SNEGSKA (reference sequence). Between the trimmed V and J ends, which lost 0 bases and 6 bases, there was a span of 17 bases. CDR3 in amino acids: CSARDSMGTSAEAFF. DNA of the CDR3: TGCAGTGCTAGAGATTCTATGGGCACGTCAGCTGAAGCTTTCTTT.

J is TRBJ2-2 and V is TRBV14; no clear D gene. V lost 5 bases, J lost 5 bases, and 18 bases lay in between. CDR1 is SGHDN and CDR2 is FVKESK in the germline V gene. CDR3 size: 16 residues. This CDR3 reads CASSMWAGRTTGELFF. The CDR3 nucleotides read TGTGCCAGCAGCATGTGGGCCGGAAGAACAACCGGGGAGCTGTTTTTT.

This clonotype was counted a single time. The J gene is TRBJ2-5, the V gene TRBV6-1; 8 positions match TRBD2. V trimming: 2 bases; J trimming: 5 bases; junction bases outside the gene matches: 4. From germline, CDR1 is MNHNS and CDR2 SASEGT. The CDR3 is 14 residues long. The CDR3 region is CASSERGGGETQYF. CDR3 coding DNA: TGTGCCAGCAGTGAACGGGGGGGTGGGGAGACCCAGTACTTC.

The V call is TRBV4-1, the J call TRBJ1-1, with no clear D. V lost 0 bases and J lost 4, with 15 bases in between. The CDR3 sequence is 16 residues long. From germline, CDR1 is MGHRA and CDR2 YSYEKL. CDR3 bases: TGCGCCAGCAGCCAAGATAAAGGCCGTCGGGGCACTGAAGCTTTCTTT. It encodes CASSQDKGRRGTEAFF.

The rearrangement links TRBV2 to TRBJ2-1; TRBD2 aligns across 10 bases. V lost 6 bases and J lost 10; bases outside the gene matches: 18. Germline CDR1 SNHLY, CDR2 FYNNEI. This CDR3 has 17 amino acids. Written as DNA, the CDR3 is TGTGCCAGCAGCCACAATCAGCGGGAGGGCCTATCCGCCGAGCAGTTCTTC. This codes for CASSHNQREGLSAEQFF.

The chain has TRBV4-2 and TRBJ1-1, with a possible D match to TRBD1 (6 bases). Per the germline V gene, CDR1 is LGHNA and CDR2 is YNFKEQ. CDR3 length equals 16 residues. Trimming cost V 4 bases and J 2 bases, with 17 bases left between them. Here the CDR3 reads CASSPGRDNSNTEAFF. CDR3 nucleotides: TGTGCCAGCAGCCCCGGTAGGGACAATAGTAACACTGAAGCTTTCTTT.

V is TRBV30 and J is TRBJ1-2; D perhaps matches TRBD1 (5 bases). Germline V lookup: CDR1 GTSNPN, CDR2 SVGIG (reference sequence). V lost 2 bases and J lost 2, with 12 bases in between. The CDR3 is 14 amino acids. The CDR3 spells CAWSSTASNYGYTF. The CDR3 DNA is TGTGCCTGGAGTTCGACAGCTTCCAACTATGGCTACACCTTC.

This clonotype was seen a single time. DNA for the CDR3: TGTGCCAGCAGTGAGGAGGGGCAAGTTACTGAAGCTTTCTTT. It yields the protein CASSEEGQVTEAFF. V usage is TRBV25-1 and J usage is TRBJ1-1; possibly TRBD1 for D (5 bases). V lost 3 bases to trimming and J lost 5 bases, with 13 bases between them. The CDR3 length is 14 residues. The germline gives CDR1 MGHDK, CDR2 SYGVNS.

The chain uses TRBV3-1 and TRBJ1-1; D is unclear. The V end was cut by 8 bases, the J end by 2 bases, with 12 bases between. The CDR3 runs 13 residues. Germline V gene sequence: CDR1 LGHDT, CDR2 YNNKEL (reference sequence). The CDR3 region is CASCKWRNTEAFF. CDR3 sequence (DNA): TGTGCCAGCTGCAAGTGGCGAAACACTGAAGCTTTCTTT.

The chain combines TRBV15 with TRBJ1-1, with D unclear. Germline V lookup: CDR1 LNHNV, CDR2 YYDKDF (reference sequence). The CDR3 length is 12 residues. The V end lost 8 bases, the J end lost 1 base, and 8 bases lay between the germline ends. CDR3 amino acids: CATGRENTEAFF. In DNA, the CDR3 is TGTGCCACCGGGAGGGAGAACACTGAAGCTTTCTTT.

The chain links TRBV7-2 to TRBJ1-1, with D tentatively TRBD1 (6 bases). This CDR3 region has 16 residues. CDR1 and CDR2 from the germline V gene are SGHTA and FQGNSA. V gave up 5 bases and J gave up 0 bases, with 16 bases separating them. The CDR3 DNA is TGTGCCAGCAGCCCAACACGGACAGAACTGAACACTGAAGCTTTCTTT. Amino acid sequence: CASSPTRTELNTEAFF.

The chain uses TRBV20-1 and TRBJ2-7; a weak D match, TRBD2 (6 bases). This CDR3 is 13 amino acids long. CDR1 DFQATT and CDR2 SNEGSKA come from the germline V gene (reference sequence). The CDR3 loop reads CSGVSGETYEQYF. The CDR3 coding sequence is TGCAGCGGGGTTAGCGGAGAGACCTACGAGCAGTACTTC.

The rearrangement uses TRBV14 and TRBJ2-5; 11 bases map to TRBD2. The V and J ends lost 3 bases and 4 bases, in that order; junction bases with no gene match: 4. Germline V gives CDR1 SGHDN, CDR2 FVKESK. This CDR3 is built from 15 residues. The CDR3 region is CASSHLAGGGETQYF. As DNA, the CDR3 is TGTGCCAGCAGCCACTTAGCGGGAGGGGGAGAGACCCAGTACTTC.

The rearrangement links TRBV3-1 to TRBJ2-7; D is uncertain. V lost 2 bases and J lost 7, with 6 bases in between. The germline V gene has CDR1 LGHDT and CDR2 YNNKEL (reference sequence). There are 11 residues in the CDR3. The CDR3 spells CASSQFPEQYF. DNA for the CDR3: TGTGCCAGCAGCCAATTCCCGGAGCAGTACTTC.

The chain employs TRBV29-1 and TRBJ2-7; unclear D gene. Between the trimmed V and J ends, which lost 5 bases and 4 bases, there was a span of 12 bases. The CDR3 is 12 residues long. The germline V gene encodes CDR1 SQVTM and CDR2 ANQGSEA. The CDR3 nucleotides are TGCAGCGTTAATGAGGCTCCGTACGAGCAGTACTTC. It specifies CSVNEAPYEQYF.

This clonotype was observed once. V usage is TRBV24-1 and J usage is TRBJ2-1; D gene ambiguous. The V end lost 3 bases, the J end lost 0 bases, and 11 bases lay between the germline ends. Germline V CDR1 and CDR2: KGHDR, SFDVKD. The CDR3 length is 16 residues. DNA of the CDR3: TGTGCCACCAGTGATCCGGACGGCAGCTCCTACAATGAGCAGTTCTTC. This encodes CATSDPDGSSYNEQFF.

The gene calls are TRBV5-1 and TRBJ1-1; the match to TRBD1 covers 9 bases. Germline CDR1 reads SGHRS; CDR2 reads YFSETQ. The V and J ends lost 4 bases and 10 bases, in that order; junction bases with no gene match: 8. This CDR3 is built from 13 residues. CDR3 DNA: TGCGCCAGCAGCGTGACAGGGGGGGCGCCAGCTTTCTTT. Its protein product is CASSVTGGAPAFF. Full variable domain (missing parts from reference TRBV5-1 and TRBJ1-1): KAGVTQTPRYLIKTRGQQVTLSCSPISGHRSVSWYQQTPGQGLQFLFEYFSETQRNKGNFPGRFSGRQFSNSRSEMNVSTLELGDSALYLCASSVTGGAPAFFGQGTRLTVV.

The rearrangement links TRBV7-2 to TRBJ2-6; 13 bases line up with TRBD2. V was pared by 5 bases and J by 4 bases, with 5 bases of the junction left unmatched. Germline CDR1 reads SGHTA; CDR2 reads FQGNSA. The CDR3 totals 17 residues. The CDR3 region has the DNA TGTGCCAGCAGCCGGAGGACTAGCGGGAGCGGGGCCAACGTCCTGACTTTC. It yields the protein CASSRRTSGSGANVLTF.

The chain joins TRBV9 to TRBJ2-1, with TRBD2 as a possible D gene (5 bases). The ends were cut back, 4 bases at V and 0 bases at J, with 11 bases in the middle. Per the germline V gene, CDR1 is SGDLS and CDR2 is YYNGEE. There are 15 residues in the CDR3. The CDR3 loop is CASSPSAGSYNEQFF. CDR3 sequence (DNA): TGTGCCAGCAGCCCCTCTGCGGGCTCCTACAATGAGCAGTTCTTC.